The present entry profiles one TCR beta chain with its context. The antigen is unknown. The repertoire was sequenced with immunoSEQ multiplex PCR; TCRdb's copy has only in-frame clones and lacks some. This table holds roughly 97,000 clones, around 88% found once. Trimming took 2 bases from V and 4 from J, leaving 11 bases between them. Per the germline V gene, CDR1 is LGHDT and CDR2 is YNNKEL (reference sequence). The CDR3 consists of 14 residues. This record belongs to a study of T cell responses to AZD1222 COVID-19 vaccine. General study findings and limits: Scientists sampled the repertoires only once the peak T cell response had passed. A rise in Spike-specific TCR breadth and depth followed two AZD1222 doses. The donor cohort was predominantly white British with a female majority, and clonal diversity may have been underestimated. Spike-wide vaccine-associated CD4 TCRs dominated at 160-218 and 743-854.

The TCR sequence derives from an adult in good health. This chain joins TRBV3-1 (or the pseudogene TRBV3-2) and TRBJ2-5; D not resolved. This material consisted of peripheral blood, taken on day 0 of AZD1222 vaccination. The CDR3 reads CASSQFLVAETQYF. CDR3 sequence (DNA): TGTGCCAGCAGCCAATTTCTCGTTGCAGAGACCCAGTACTTC.